This entry is about one T cell receptor beta chain. The target antigen is unknown. These data are taken from a study of CXCR3-negative and CXCR3-positive naive CD8 T cells. The study, taken as a whole, reports: The TRBV-TRBJ usage of naive CXCR3-negative and CXCR3-positive cells was similar, but that of memory cells differed. Each naive subset displayed comparably high diversity, whereas memory CD8+ cells displayed much lower diversity.

The CDR3 covers 16 residues. Germline V CDR1 and CDR2: SGHDT, YYEEEE. The TRB libraries of cDNA were built by UMI-labeled 5' RACE. TCRdb re-called the 5' RACE reads and catalogs CDR3 proteins one per entry, DNA excluded. In total, the table holds 130,000 or so distinct CDR3 sequences. Naivety in CD8+ T cells corresponded to a CD45RO-CCR7+CD27+CD95- phenotype. The sequence was obtained from a human donor in good health. Some clones in this sample may be carry-over from other donors' samples. The chain carries TRBV5-6 and TRBJ2-3; TCRdb's D call of TRBD1 is untestable without DNA. The sequenced sample was naive CXCR3- CD8+ T cells from blood. Subset indicated: CD45RO-CCR7+CD27+CD95- naive CD8+ T cells lacking CXCR3 (TNR3-). Here the CDR3 reads CASSLLGGLSTDTQYF.